This TCR beta chain came from a study of shared clonotypes between healthy human individuals. In the study overall: Three plates were used per donor for CD4 naive, three for CD4 memory, two for CD8 naive and one for CD8 memory.

For this clone: Other DNA sequences of this sample code for an identical CDR3.

The CDR3 runs to 13 residues. Germline CDR1 is MNHNS and CDR2 is SASEGT. V was cut by 6 bases and J by 0 bases, with 7 bases left in between. The data were produced by immunoSEQ multiplex PCR, yet TCRdb's version contains in-frame clones alone and is incomplete. The repertoire holds about 2 million clones, with 85% to 95% as singletons. The V gene is TRBV6-1, the J gene TRBJ2-3; D gene unclear. Sequenced input: naive CD4+ T cells sorted from blood. Stated subset: CD45RA+ positively selected. This clonotype originated in a man younger than 30 in good health. CDR3 in amino acids: CASRSPSTDTQYF. In nucleotides, the CDR3 is TGTGCCAGCAGATCGCCTAGCACAGATACGCAGTATTTT.